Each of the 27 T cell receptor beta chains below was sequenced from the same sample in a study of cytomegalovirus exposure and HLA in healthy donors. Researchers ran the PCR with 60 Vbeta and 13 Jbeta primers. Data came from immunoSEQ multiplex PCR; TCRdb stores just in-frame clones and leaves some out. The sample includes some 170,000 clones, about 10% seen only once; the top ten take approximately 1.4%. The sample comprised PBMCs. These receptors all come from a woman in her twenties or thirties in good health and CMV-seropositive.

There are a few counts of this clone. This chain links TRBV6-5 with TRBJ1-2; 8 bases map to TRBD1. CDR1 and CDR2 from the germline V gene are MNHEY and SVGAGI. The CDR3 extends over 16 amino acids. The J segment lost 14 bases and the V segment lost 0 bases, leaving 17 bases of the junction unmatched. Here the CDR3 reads CASSYSPSRDRLRCTF. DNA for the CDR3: TGTGCCAGCAGTTACTCTCCTTCCCGGGACAGGCTCCGCTGTACCTTC.

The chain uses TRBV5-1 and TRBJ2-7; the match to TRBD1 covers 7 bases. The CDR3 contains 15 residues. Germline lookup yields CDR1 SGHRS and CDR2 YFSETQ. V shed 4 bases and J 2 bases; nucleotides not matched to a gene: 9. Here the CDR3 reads CASSPSGTATYEQYF. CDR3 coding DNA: TGCGCCAGCAGCCCATCCGGGACAGCAACCTACGAGCAGTACTTC.

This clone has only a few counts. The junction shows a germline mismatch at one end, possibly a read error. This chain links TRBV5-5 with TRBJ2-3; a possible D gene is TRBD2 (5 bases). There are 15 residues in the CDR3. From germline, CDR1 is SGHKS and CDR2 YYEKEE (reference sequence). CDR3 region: CASSREISWARAPKF. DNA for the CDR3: TGTGCCAGCAGCCGGGAAATCTCCTGGGCGAGAGCCCCGAAATTT.

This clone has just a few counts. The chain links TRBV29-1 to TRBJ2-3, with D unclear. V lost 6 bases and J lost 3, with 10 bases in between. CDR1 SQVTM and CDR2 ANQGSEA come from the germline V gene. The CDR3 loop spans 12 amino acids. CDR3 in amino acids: CSVTKATDTQYF. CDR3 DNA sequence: TGCAGCGTCACGAAAGCGACAGATACGCAGTATTTT.

The DNA for the CDR3 is TGTGCCAGCAGCTTTGGTCAGGGGTGGTCTGGAAACACCATATATTTT. It yields the protein CASSFGQGWSGNTIYF. V gene TRBV5-6 combines with J gene TRBJ1-3, with a weak D call TRBD1 (6 bases). Germline CDR1 SGHDT, CDR2 YYEEEE. CDR3 length: 16 residues. The germline V and J ends were trimmed by 2 bases and 1 base, with 13 bases remaining between them.

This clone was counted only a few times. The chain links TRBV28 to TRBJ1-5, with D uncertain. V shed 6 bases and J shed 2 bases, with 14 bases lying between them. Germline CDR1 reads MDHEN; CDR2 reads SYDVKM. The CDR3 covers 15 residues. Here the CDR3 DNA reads TGTGCCAGCAGACAAACACCACCTGGCAATCAGCCCCAGCATTTT. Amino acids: CASRQTPPGNQPQHF.

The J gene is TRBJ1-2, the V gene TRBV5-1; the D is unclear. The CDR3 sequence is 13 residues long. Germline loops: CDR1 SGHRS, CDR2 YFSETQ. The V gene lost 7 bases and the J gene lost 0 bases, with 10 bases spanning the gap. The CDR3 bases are TGCGCCAGCCAGAACAGCTCTAACTATGGCTACACCTTC. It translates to CASQNSSNYGYTF.

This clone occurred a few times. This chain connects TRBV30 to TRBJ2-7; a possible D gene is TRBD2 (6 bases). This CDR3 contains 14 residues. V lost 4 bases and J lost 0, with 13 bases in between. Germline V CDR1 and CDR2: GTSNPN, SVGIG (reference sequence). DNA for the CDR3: TGTGCCTGGACCCACGGGGGACTCTCCTACGAGCAGTACTTC. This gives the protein CAWTHGGLSYEQYF.

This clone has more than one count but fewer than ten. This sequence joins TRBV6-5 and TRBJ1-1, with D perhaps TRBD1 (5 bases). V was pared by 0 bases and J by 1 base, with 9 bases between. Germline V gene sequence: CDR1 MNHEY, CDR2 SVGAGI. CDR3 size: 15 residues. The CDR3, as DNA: TGTGCCAGCAGTTACTCGGGGGGAAGGAACACTGAAGCTTTCTTT. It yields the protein CASSYSGGRNTEAFF.

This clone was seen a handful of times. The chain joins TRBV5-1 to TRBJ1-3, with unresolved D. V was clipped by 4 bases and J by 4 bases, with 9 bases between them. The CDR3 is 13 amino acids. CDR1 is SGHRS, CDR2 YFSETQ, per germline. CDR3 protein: CASSPLLGNTIYF. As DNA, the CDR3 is TGCGCCAGCAGCCCCCTCCTAGGAAACACCATATATTTT.

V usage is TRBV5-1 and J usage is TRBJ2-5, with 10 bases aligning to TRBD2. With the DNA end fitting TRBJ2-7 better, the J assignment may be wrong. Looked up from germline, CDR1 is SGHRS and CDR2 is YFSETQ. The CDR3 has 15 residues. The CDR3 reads CASSQTSGLVYEQYF. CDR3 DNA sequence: TGCGCCAGCTCCCAGACTAGCGGGTTGGTCTACGAGCAGTACTTC.

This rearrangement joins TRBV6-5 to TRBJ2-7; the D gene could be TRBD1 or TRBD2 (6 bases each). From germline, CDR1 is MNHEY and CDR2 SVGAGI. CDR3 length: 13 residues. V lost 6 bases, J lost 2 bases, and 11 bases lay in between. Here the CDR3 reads CASSYREAYEQYF. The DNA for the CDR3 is TGTGCCAGCAGCTACAGGGAGGCCTACGAGCAGTACTTC.

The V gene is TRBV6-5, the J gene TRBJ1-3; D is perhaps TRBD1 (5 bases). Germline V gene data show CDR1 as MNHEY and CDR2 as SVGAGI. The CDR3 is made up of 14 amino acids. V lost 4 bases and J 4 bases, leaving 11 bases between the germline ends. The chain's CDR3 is CASSLDNLGNTIYF. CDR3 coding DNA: TGTGCCAGCAGTTTGGACAACTTGGGAAACACCATATATTTT.

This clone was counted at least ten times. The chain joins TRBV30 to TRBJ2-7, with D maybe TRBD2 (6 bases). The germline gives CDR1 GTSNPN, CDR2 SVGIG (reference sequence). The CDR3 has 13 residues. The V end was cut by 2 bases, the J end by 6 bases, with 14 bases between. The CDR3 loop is CAWSPLGTGEQYF. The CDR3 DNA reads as TGTGCCTGGAGTCCTTTGGGGACTGGCGAGCAGTACTTC.

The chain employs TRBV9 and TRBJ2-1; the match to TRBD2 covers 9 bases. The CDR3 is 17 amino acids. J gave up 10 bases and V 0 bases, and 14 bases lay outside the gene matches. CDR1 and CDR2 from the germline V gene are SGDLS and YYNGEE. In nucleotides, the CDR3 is TGTGCCAGCAGCGTAGTTGGATCCGGCGGGAGGGCTCCGGAGCAGTTCTTC. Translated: CASSVVGSGGRAPEQFF.

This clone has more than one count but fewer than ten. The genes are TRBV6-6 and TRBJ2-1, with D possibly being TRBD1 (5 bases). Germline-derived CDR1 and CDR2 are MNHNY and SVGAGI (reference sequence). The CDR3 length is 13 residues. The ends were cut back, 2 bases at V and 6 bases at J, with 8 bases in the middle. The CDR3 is CASSYGQGNEQFF. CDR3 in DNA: TGTGCCAGCAGTTACGGGCAGGGCAATGAGCAGTTCTTC.

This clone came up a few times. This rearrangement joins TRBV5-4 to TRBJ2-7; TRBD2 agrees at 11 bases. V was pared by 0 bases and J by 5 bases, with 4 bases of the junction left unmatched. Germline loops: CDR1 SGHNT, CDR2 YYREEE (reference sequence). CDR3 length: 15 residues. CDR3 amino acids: CASSLAASGRHEQYF. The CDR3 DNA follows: TGTGCCAGCAGCTTGGCGGCTAGCGGGAGGCACGAGCAGTACTTC.

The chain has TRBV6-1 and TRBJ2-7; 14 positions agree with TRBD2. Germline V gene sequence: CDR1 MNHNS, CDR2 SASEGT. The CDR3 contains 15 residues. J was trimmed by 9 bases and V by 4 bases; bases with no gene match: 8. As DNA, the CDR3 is TGTGCCAGCAGTGGCCAGGGACTAGCGGGGGTTCGGCAGTACTTC. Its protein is CASSGQGLAGVRQYF.

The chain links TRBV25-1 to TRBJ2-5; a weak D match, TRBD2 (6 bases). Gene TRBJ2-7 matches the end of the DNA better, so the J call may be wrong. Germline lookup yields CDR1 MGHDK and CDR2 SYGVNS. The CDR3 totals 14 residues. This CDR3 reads CASSDTGTYYEQYF. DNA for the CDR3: TGTGCCAGCAGTGACACCGGGACTTATTACGAGCAGTACTTC.

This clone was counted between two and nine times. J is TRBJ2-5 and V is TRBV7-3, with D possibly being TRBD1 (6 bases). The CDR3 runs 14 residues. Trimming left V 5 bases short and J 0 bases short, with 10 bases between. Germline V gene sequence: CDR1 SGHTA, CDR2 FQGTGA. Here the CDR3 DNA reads TGTGCCAGCAGCCTGGACAGAAACCAAGAGACCCAGTACTTC. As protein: CASSLDRNQETQYF.

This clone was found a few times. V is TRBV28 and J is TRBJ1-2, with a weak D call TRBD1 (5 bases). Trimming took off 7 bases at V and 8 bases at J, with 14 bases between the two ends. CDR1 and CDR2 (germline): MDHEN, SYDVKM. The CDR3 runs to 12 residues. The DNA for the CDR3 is TGTGCCAGCATTACGGGGGGAGGGGGCTACACCTTC. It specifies CASITGGGGYTF.

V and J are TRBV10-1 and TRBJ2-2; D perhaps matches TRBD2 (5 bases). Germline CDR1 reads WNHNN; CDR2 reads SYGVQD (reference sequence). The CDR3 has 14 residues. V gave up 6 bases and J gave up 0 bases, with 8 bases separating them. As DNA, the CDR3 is TGCGCCAGCAGAAGCGGTCCGAACACCGGGGAGCTGTTTTTT. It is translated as CASRSGPNTGELFF.

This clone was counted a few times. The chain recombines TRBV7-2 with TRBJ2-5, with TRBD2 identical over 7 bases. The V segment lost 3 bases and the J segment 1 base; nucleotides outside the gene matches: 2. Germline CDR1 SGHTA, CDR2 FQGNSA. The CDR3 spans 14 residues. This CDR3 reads CASSLAGVQETQYF. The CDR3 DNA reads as TGTGCCAGCAGCTTGGCGGGGGTCCAAGAGACCCAGTACTTC. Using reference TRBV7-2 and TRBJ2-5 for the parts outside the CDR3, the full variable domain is GAGVSQSPSNKVTEKGKDVELRCDPISGHTALYWYRQSLGQGLEFLIYFQGNSAPDKSGLPSDRFSAERTGGSVSTLTIQRTQQEDSAVYLCASSLAGVQETQYFGPGTRLLVL.

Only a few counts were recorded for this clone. CDR3 protein: CASSPGQSNTIYF. CDR3 bases: TGTGCCAGCAGCCCAGGACAGTCGAACACCATATATTTT. The chain is built from TRBV11-2 and TRBJ1-3; tentatively, D is TRBD1 (6 bases). V lost 5 bases to trimming and J lost 7 bases, with 12 bases between them. Per the germline V gene, CDR1 is SGHAT and CDR2 is FQNNGV. The length of the CDR3 is 13 residues.

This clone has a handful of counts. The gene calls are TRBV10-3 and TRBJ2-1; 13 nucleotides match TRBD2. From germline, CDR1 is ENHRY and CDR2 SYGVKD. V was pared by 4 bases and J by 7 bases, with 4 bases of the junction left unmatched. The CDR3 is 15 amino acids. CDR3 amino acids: CAISVGTSGNNEQFF. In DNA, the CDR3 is TGTGCCATCAGTGTCGGGACTAGCGGGAATAATGAGCAGTTCTTC.

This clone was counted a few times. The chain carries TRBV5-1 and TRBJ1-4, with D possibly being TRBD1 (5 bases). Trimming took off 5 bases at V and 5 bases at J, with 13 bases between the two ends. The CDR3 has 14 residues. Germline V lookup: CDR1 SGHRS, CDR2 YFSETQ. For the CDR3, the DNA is TGCGCCAGCAGGAGGGACGGGGGGAATGAAAAACTGTTTTTT. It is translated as CASRRDGGNEKLFF. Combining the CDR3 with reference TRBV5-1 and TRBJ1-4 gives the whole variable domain KAGVTQTPRYLIKTRGQQVTLSCSPISGHRSVSWYQQTPGQGLQFLFEYFSETQRNKGNFPGRFSGRQFSNSRSEMNVSTLELGDSALYLCASRRDGGNEKLFFGSGTQLSVL.

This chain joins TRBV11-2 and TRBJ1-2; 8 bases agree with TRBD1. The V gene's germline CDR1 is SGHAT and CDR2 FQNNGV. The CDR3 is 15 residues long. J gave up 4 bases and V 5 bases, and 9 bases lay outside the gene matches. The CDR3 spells CASSAPGQDSYGYTF. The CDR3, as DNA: TGTGCCAGCAGCGCCCCGGGACAGGACAGCTATGGCTACACCTTC.